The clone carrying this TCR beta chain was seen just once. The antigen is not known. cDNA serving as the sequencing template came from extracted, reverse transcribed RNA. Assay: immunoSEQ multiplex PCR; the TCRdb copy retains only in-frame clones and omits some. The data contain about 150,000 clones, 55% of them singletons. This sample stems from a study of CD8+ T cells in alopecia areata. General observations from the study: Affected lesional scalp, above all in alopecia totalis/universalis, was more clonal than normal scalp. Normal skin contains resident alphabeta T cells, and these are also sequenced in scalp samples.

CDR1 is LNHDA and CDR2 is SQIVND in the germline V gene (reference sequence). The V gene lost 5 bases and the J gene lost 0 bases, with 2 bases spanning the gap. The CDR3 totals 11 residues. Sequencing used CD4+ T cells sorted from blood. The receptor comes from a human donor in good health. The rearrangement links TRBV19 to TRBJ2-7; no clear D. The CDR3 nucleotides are TGTGCCAGTAGTTCCTCCTACGAGCAGTACTTC. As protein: CASSSSYEQYF. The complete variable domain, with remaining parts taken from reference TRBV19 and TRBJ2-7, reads DGGITQSPKYLFRKEGQNVTLSCEQNLNHDAMYWYRQDPGQGLRLIYYSQIVNDFQKGDIAEGYSVSREKKESFPLTVTSAQKNPTAFYLCASSSSYEQYFGPGTRLTVT.